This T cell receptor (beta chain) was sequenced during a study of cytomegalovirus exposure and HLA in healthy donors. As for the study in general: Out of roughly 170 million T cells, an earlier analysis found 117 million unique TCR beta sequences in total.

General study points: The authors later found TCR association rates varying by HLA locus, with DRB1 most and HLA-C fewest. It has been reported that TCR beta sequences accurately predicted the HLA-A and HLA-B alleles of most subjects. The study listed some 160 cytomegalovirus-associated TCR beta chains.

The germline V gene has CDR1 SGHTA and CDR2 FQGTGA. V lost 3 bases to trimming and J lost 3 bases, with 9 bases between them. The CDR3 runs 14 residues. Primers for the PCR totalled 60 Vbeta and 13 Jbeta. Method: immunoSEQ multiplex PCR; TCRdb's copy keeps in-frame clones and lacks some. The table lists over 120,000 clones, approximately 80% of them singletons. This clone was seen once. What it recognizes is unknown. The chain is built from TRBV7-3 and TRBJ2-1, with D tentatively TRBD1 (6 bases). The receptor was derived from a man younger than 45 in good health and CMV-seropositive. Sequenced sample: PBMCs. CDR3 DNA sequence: TGTGCCAGCAGCTTGGCAGGGGTCTACAATGAGCAGTTCTTC. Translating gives CASSLAGVYNEQFF.